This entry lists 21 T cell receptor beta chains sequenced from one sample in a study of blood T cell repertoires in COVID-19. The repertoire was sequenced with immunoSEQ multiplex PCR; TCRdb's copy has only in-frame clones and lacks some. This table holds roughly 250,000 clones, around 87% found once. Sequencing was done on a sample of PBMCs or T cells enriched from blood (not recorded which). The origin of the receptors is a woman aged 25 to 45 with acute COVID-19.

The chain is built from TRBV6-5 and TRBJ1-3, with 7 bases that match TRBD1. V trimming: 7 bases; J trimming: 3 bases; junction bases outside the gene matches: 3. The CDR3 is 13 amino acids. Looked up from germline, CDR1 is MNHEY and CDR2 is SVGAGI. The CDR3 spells CASNRGGGNTIYF. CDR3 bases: TGTGCCAGCAACAGGGGCGGTGGAAACACCATATATTTT.

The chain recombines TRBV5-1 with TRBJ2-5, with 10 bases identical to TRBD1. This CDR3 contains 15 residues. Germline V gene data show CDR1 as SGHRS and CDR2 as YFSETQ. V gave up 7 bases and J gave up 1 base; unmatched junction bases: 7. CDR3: CASGRDRGFQETQYF. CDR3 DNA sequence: TGCGCCAGCGGCCGGGACAGGGGATTCCAAGAGACCCAGTACTTC.

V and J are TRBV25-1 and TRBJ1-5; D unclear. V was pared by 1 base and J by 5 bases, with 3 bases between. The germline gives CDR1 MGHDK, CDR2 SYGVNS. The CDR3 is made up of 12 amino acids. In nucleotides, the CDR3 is TGTGCCAGCAGTGAATCGGATCAGCCCCAGCATTTT. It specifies CASSESDQPQHF. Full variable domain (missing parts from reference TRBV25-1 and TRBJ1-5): EADIYQTPRYLVIGTGKKITLECSQTMGHDKMYWYQQDPGMELHLIHYSYGVNSTEKGDLSSESTVSRIRTEHFPLTLESARPSHTSQYLCASSESDQPQHFGDGTRLSIL.

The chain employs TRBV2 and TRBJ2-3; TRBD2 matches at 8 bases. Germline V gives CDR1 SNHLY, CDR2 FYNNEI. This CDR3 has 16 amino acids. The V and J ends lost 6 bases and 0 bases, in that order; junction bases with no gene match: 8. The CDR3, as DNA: TGTGCCAGCAGAGGGGGACTAGGCGCTAGCACAGATACGCAGTATTTT. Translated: CASRGGLGASTDTQYF. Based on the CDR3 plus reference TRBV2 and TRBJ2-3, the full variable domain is EPEVTQTPSHQVTQMGQEVILRCVPISNHLYFYWYRQILGQKVEFLVSFYNNEISEKSEIFDDQFSVERPDGSNFTLKIRSTKLEDSAMYFCASRGGLGASTDTQYFGPGTRLTVL.

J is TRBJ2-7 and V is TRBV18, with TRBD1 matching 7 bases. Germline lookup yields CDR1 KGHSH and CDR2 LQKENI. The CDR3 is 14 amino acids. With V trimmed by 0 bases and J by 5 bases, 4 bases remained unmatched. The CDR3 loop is CASSPPQGVHEQYF. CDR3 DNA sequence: TGTGCCAGCTCACCACCTCAGGGGGTCCACGAGCAGTACTTC.

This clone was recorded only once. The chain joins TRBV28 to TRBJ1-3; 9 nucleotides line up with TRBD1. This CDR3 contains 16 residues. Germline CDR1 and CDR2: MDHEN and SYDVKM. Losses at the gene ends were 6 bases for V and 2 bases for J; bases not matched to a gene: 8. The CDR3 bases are TGTGCCAGCAGGCGTCCCGGGACAGGGACTGGAAACACCATATATTTT. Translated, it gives CASRRPGTGTGNTIYF.

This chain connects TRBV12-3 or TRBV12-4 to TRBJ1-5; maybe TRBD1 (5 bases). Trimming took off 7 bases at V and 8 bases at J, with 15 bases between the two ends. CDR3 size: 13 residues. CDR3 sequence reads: CASKHMGGEPQHF. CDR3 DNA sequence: TGTGCCAGCAAACATATGGGGGGGGAGCCCCAGCATTTT.

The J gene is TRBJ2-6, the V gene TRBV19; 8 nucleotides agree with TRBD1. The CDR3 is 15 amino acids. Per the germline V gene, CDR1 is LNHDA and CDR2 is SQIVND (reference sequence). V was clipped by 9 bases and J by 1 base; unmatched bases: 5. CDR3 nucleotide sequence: TGTGCCAGCCGGGACAGGCCATCTGGGGCCAACGTCCTGACTTTC. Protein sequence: CASRDRPSGANVLTF.

The CDR3 region has the DNA TGCAGCGCGACAGGGCCTAATGAAAAACTGTTTTTT. It is translated as CSATGPNEKLFF. The rearrangement uses TRBV29-1 and TRBJ1-4, with TRBD1 identical over 7 bases. V gave up 7 bases and J gave up 3 bases; unmatched junction bases: 2. Germline V gene sequence: CDR1 SQVTM, CDR2 ANQGSEA. The CDR3 spans 12 residues. Filled out from reference TRBV29-1 and TRBJ1-4, the complete variable domain reads SAVISQKPSRDICQRGTSLTIQCQVDSQVTMMFWYRQQPGQSLTLIATANQGSEATYESGFVIDKFPISRPNLTFSTLTVSNMSPEDSSIYLCSATGPNEKLFFGSGTQLSVL.

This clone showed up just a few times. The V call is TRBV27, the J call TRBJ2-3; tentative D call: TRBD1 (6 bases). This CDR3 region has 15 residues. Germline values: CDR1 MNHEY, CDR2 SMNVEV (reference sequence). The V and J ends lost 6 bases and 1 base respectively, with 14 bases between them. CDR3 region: CASSPGQPGTDTQYF. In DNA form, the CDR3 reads TGTGCCAGCAGCCCGGGACAACCGGGCACAGATACGCAGTATTTT.

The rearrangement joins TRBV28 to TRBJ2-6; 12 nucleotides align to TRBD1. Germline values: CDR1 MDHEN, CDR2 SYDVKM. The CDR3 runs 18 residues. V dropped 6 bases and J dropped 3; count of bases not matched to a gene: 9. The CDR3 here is CASSPLGQGAYGANVLTF. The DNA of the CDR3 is TGTGCCAGCAGCCCCCTGGGACAGGGGGCCTATGGGGCCAACGTCCTGACTTTC. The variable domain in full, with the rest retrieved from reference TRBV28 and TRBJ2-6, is DVKVTQSSRYLVKRTGEKVFLECVQDMDHENMFWYRQDPGLGLRLIYFSYDVKMKEKGDIPEGYSVSREKKERFSLILESASTNQTSMYLCASSPLGQGAYGANVLTFGAGSRLTVL.

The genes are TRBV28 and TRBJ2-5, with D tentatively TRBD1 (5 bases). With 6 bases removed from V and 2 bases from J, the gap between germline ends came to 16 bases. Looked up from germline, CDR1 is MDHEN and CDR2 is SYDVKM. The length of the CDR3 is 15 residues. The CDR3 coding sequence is TGTGCCAGCAGCCCCACACAGGTTGGGCAAGAGACCCAGTACTTC. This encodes CASSPTQVGQETQYF.

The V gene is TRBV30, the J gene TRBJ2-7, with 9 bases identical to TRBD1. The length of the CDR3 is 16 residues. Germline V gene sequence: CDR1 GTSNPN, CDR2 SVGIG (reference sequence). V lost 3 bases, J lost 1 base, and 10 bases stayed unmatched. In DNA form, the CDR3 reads TGTGCCTGGAGGGAGGGGCCGGGACAGGGTTCCTACGAGCAGTACTTC. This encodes CAWREGPGQGSYEQYF.

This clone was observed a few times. The chain's CDR3 is CASSRQGGNTEAFF. The CDR3 coding sequence is TGTGCCAGCAGTAGACAGGGGGGAAACACTGAAGCTTTCTTT. This rearrangement joins TRBV3-1 (or the pseudogene TRBV3-2) to TRBJ1-1, with 9 bases fitting TRBD1. Trimming took 6 bases from V and 2 from J; bases not matched to a gene: 4. The CDR3 contains 14 residues. CDR1 and CDR2 (germline): LGHDT, YNNKEL (reference sequence).

The CDR3 nucleotides read TGCGCCAGCAGCCAAGCTCGGGGGGAGCAGTTCTTC. Its protein product is CASSQARGEQFF. The chain is built from TRBV4-1 and TRBJ2-1; D perhaps matches TRBD2 (6 bases). The CDR3 extends over 12 amino acids. CDR1 is MGHRA and CDR2 is YSYEKL in the germline V gene. V was trimmed by 1 base and J by 10 bases, leaving 8 bases between them.

The CDR3 bases are TGTGCCAGCAGTTACGGGGCCATGTCAGATACGCAGTATTTT. This translates into CASSYGAMSDTQYF. V is TRBV6-2 or TRBV6-3 and J is TRBJ2-3, with D perhaps matching TRBD1 (5 bases). The CDR3 runs to 14 residues. The V end lost 2 bases, the J end lost 4 bases, and 10 bases lay between the germline ends. The germline CDR1 and CDR2 sequences are MNHEY and SVGEGT.

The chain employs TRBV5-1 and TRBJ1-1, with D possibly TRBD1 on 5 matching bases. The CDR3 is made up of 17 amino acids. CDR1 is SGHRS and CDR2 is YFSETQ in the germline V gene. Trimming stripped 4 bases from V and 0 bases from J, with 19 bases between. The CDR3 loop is CASSAQPGTNVNTEAFF. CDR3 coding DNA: TGCGCCAGCAGCGCGCAGCCCGGGACTAACGTGAACACTGAAGCTTTCTTT.

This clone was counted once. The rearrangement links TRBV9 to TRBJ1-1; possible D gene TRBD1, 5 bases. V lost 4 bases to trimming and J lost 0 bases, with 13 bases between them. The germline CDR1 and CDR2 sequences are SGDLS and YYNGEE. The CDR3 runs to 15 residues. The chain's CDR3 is CASSPRGNLNTEAFF. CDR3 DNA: TGTGCCAGCAGCCCGCGGGGGAACTTGAACACTGAAGCTTTCTTT.

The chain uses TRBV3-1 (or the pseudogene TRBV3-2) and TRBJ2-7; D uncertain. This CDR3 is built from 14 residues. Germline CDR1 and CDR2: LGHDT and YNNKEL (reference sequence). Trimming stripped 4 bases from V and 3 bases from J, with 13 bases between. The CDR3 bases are TGTGCCAGCAGCCCTTACTTAATAAGCTACGAGCAGTACTTC. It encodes CASSPYLISYEQYF.

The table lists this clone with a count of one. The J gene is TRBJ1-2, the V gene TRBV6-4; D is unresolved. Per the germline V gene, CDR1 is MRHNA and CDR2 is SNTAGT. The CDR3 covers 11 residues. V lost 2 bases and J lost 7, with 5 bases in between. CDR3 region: CASSDGRGYTF. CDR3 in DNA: TGTGCCAGCAGTGACGGGCGTGGCTACACCTTC.

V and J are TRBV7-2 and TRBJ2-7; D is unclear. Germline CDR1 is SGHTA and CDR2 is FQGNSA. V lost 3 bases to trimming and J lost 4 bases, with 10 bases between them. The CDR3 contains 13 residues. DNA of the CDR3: TGTGCCAGCAGCTTCCCCGGTGAATACGAGCAGTACTTC. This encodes CASSFPGEYEQYF. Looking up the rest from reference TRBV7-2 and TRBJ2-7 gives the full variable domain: GAGVSQSPSNKVTEKGKDVELRCDPISGHTALYWYRQSLGQGLEFLIYFQGNSAPDKSGLPSDRFSAERTGGSVSTLTIQRTQQEDSAVYLCASSFPGEYEQYFGPGTRLTVT.